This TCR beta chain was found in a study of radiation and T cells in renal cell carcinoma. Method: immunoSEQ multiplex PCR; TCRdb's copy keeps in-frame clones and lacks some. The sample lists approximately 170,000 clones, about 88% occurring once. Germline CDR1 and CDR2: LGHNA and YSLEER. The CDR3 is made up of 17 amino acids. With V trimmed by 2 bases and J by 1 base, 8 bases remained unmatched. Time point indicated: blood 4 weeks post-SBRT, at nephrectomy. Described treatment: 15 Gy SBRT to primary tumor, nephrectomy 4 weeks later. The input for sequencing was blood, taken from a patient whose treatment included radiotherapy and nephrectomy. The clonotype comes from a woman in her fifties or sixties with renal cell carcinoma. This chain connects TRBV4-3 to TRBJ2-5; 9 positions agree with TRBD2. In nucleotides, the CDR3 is TGCGCCAGCAGCCAAAGCTTTAGCGGGGGAGCCCAAGAGACCCAGTACTTC. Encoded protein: CASSQSFSGGAQETQYF.